A single T cell receptor beta chain is shown here with its context. This sample was included in a study of siplizumab effects on memory and regulatory T cells. The V gene's germline CDR1 is MNHNS and CDR2 SASEGT. This CDR3 region has 13 residues. V shed 2 bases and J shed 1 base, with 5 bases lying between them. Repertoires were generated with immunoSEQ multiplex PCR, while TCRdb's copy carries only in-frame clones and drops some. The sample contains approximately 100,000 clones, about nine tenths of which appear only once. V is TRBV6-1 and J is TRBJ1-1; D unclear. This TCR was recovered from a human donor in good health. Material for sequencing was non-Treg CD4+ T cells sorted from blood. CDR3 coding DNA: TGTGCCAGCAGTGAACACCCGAACACTGAAGCTTTCTTT. This translates into CASSEHPNTEAFF.